The 7 T cell receptor beta chains presented below share a single source sample, sequenced in a study of cytomegalovirus exposure and HLA in healthy donors. Primers for the PCR totalled 60 Vbeta and 13 Jbeta. The table came from immunoSEQ multiplex PCR; TCRdb's copy has only in-frame clones and leaves some out. The sample yields around 140,000 clones, roughly three quarters seen once. Sequencing was performed on PBMCs. Receptors were obtained from a male donor in good health and CMV-seronegative.

CDR3 nucleotides: TGTGCCACCCAGGTCACAGGGGGGAGATATGGCTACACCTTC. As protein: CATQVTGGRYGYTF. The chain is built from TRBV6-1 and TRBJ1-2; TRBD1 agrees at 8 bases. Germline trimming cut 10 bases from V and 5 bases from J; bases unmatched to any gene: 12. Germline values: CDR1 MNHNS, CDR2 SASEGT. CDR3 size: 14 residues.

The CDR3: CAWTGQGGNSPLHF. The DNA for the CDR3 is TGTGCCTGGACCGGCCAGGGGGGTAATTCACCCCTCCACTTT. The chain joins TRBV30 to TRBJ1-6; TRBD1 agrees at 7 bases. The CDR3 covers 14 residues. The V gene's germline CDR1 is GTSNPN and CDR2 SVGIG (reference sequence). V lost 4 bases to trimming and J lost 6 bases; unmatched junction nucleotides: 6.

The chain employs TRBV14 and TRBJ1-6, with a possible D match to TRBD1 (5 bases). The germline V and J ends were trimmed by 4 bases and 0 bases, with 22 bases remaining between them. In germline, CDR1 is SGHDN, CDR2 FVKESK. CDR3 length equals 20 residues. This chain's CDR3 is CASSPSRDSQTGSYNSPLHF. In nucleotides, the CDR3 is TGTGCCAGCAGCCCGTCCCGGGACTCCCAAACGGGCTCCTATAATTCACCCCTCCACTTT.

This clone was detected only a few times. The V call is TRBV5-1, the J call TRBJ1-2; D gene ambiguous. Looked up from germline, CDR1 is SGHRS and CDR2 is YFSETQ. This CDR3 is 15 amino acids long. V was cut by 0 bases and J by 2 bases, with 11 bases left in between. CDR3: CASSLVSGLNYGYTF. Here the CDR3 DNA reads TGCGCCAGCAGCTTGGTTAGCGGACTAAACTATGGCTACACCTTC. Supplemented by reference TRBV5-1 and TRBJ1-2, the full variable domain reads KAGVTQTPRYLIKTRGQQVTLSCSPISGHRSVSWYQQTPGQGLQFLFEYFSETQRNKGNFPGRFSGRQFSNSRSEMNVSTLELGDSALYLCASSLVSGLNYGYTFGSGTRLTVV.

This clone has only a few counts. The chain joins TRBV6-5 to TRBJ1-3; TRBD1 is a possible D gene (5 bases). The CDR3 is 15 residues long. V was pared by 0 bases and J by 2 bases, with 8 bases between. Germline V gene sequence: CDR1 MNHEY, CDR2 SVGAGI. CDR3 residues: CASSYSEGTGNTIYF. The CDR3 bases are TGTGCCAGCAGTTACTCGGAGGGGACTGGAAACACCATATATTTT.

The chain has TRBV4-1 and TRBJ1-1, with 9 bases lining up with TRBD1. Germline V CDR1 and CDR2: MGHRA, YSYEKL. The CDR3 sequence is 16 residues long. J was trimmed by 5 bases and V by 3 bases; bases with no gene match: 10. The CDR3 bases are TGCGCCAGCAGCCATTATGAGGGACAGGGCGAAACTGAAGCTTTCTTT. Its translation: CASSHYEGQGETEAFF.

This clone occurred once. The chain recombines TRBV19 with TRBJ2-7; 10 bases match TRBD1. V gave up 0 bases and J gave up 2 bases; unmatched junction bases: 4. This CDR3 spans 16 amino acids. Germline CDR1 and CDR2: LNHDA and SQIVND (reference sequence). CDR3 in amino acids: CASSIDGTGDTYEQYF. The DNA of the CDR3 is TGTGCCAGTAGTATAGACGGGACAGGGGACACCTACGAGCAGTACTTC.